What follows are 14 T cell receptor beta chains derived from one specimen sequenced in a study of T cells in Graves' hyperthyroidism and ophthalmopathy (dated by TCRdb to about 2019). Receptors were amplified or captured by multiplex PCR. The reads were generated on an Illumina HiSeq 2000. Amplification of TCR beta CDR3 regions was carried out from RNA transcripts. The first round of RT-PCR for the TCR CDR3 was performed with the HTBI primer set and the Qiagen OneStep RT-PCR kit. The public sequencing data were trimmed at Q25 with fastp and processed into clonotypes with MiXCR by TCRdb, which kept only in-frame beta chains. Rows merge per CDR3 protein into single entries with the most common DNA and genes. In this sample the table shows some 510,000 distinct CDR3 sequences, about a fifth of which occur a single time. Together, the top ten hold about 25% of the sample. Input material: blood. These receptors were collected from a man younger than 35 with Graves' hyperthyroidism.

This clonotype was seen at least ten times. V and J are TRBV7-8 and TRBJ1-5; 10 bases line up with TRBD1. The V gene's germline CDR1 is SGHVS and CDR2 FQNEAQ. The CDR3 is 15 residues long. Unmatched junction bases numbered 7, after V lost 5 bases and J lost 6 bases. DNA for the CDR3: TGTGCCAGCAGCAAGGACAGGGGGGTAGTTCAGCCCCAGCATTTT. It specifies CASSKDRGVVQPQHF.

Many counts were recorded for this clonotype. V is TRBV12-3 or TRBV12-4 and J is TRBJ1-5; D unclear. The CDR3 has 13 amino acids. V was pared by 6 bases and J by 5 bases, with 11 bases between. CDR3: CASSLGRDQPQHF. Written as DNA, the CDR3 is TGTGCCAGCAGCCTCGGAAGGGATCAGCCCCAGCATTTT.

The sample holds many counts of this clonotype. The genes are TRBV11-2 and TRBJ2-2; 11 bases line up with TRBD2. Germline loops: CDR1 SGHAT, CDR2 FQNNGV. V lost 3 bases to trimming and J lost 5 bases; unmatched junction nucleotides: 8. The CDR3 is 17 amino acids. The CDR3: CASSFTSGGSFTGELFF. As DNA, the CDR3 is TGTGCCAGCAGCTTCACTAGCGGGGGATCCTTTACCGGGGAGCTGTTTTTT.

This clonotype appeared many times. The chain joins TRBV15 to TRBJ2-7; either TRBD1 or TRBD2 may fit D (5 bases each). The germline V gene has CDR1 LNHNV and CDR2 YYDKDF (reference sequence). V shed 3 bases and J shed 4 bases, with 22 bases lying between them. This CDR3 region has 17 residues. The CDR3 here is CATSRREGALLDYEQYF. The CDR3 DNA follows: TGTGCCACCAGCAGGAGGGAAGGGGCGCTCCTCGATTACGAGCAGTACTTC.

This clonotype has a handful of counts. The chain recombines TRBV5-1 with TRBJ2-2, with D uncertain. V dropped 3 bases and J dropped 7 bases, with 7 bases sitting between them. Germline-derived CDR1 and CDR2 are SGHRS and YFSETQ. The CDR3 spans 12 residues. CDR3 DNA sequence: TGCGCCAGCAGCTCCCAAAACGGGGAGCTGTTTTTT. It translates to CASSSQNGELFF.

This clonotype was seen many times. The gene calls are TRBV4-1 and TRBJ1-2; D possibly corresponds to TRBD1 (5 bases). There are 14 residues in the CDR3. Looked up from germline, CDR1 is MGHRA and CDR2 is YSYEKL. V was clipped by 5 bases and J by 2 bases, with 12 bases between them. CDR3 sequence reads: CASSVGDSNYGYTF. The CDR3 DNA reads as TGCGCCAGCAGCGTAGGAGACAGCAACTATGGCTACACCTTC.

This clonotype was detected ten times or more. V and J are TRBV30 and TRBJ1-1; no definite D call. Germline values: CDR1 GTSNPN, CDR2 SVGIG (reference sequence). The CDR3 spans 12 residues. Trimming stripped 0 bases from V and 8 bases from J, with 10 bases between. This chain's CDR3 is CAWSVRAGEAFF. CDR3 in DNA: TGTGCCTGGAGTGTACGGGCTGGGGAAGCTTTCTTT.

This clonotype was detected ten times or more. The chain links TRBV28 to TRBJ2-7, with a weak D call TRBD2 (5 bases). Trimming took off 4 bases at V and 6 bases at J, with 16 bases between the two ends. This CDR3 spans 14 amino acids. Germline V lookup: CDR1 MDHEN, CDR2 SYDVKM. Here the CDR3 reads CASSYGEQLAEQYF. The CDR3 DNA reads TGTGCCAGCAGTTATGGAGAACAGCTAGCCGAGCAGTACTTC.

This clonotype appeared a few times. The rearrangement joins TRBV20-1 to TRBJ2-2; 10 bases line up with TRBD1. J lost 6 bases, V lost 0 bases, and 7 bases had no gene match. Germline values: CDR1 DFQATT, CDR2 SNEGSKA (reference sequence). This CDR3 region has 16 residues. This CDR3 reads CSAREGGTGESGELFF. CDR3 nucleotide sequence: TGCAGTGCTAGAGAAGGGGGGACAGGGGAGTCCGGGGAGCTGTTTTTT.

The table lists this clonotype with many counts. J is TRBJ1-2 and V is TRBV6-5; the match to TRBD1 covers 7 bases. Germline assignment: CDR1 MNHEY and CDR2 SVGAGI. The CDR3 runs 15 residues. J was trimmed by 0 bases and V by 4 bases; bases with no gene match: 5. CDR3 coding DNA: TGTGCCAGCAGTTTCTACAGGGGAGCTAACTATGGCTACACCTTC. It encodes CASSFYRGANYGYTF.

This rearrangement joins TRBV5-1 to TRBJ2-2, with D perhaps assigned TRBD1 or TRBD2 (6 bases each). Between the trimmed V and J ends, which lost 3 bases and 4 bases, there was a span of 13 bases. The CDR3 loop spans 15 amino acids. The germline CDR1 and CDR2 sequences are SGHRS and YFSETQ. CDR3 sequence reads: CASSSGADSTGELFF. In DNA, the CDR3 is TGCGCCAGCAGCTCGGGGGCGGATAGCACCGGGGAGCTGTTTTTT.

The J gene is TRBJ1-2, the V gene TRBV6-1, with 12 bases that match TRBD1. This CDR3 spans 14 amino acids. CDR1 and CDR2 (germline): MNHNS, SASEGT. V trimming: 5 bases; J trimming: 6 bases; junction bases outside the gene matches: 4. CDR3 DNA: TGTGCCAGCAGTCTCCGGGACAGGGGGCATGGCTACACCTTC. As protein: CASSLRDRGHGYTF.

At least ten counts were recorded for this clonotype. V gene TRBV6-1 combines with J gene TRBJ1-5; D might be TRBD1 (5 bases). Trimming took off 6 bases at V and 3 bases at J, with 9 bases between the two ends. Per germline, CDR1 MNHNS and CDR2 SASEGT. The CDR3 sequence is 13 residues long. The DNA for the CDR3 is TGTGCCAGCAGCAAACAGGACAATCAGCCCCAGCATTTT. Translated: CASSKQDNQPQHF.

This clonotype was counted only a few times. The V and J genes are TRBV19 and TRBJ1-1, with 9 bases identical to TRBD1. The germline CDR1 and CDR2 sequences are LNHDA and SQIVND (reference sequence). CDR3 length: 16 residues. The V and J ends lost 9 bases and 1 base, in that order; junction bases with no gene match: 12. The CDR3 loop is CASSPGQGLWNTEAFF. DNA for the CDR3: TGTGCCAGCTCCCCCGGACAGGGGCTATGGAACACTGAAGCTTTCTTT.